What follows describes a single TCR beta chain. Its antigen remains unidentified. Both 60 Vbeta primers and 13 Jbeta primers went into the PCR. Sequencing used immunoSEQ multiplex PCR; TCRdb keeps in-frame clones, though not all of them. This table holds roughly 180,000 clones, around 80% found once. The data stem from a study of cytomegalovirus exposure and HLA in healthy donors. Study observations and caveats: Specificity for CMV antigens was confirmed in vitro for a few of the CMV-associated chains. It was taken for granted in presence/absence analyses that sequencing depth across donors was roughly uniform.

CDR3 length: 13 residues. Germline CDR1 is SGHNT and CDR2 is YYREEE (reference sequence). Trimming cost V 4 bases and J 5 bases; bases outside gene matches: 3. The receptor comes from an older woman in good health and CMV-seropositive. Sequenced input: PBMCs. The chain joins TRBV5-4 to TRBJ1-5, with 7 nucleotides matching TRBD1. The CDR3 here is CASSLTGDQPQHF. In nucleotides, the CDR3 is TGTGCCAGCAGCCTAACAGGGGATCAGCCCCAGCATTTT.